This T cell receptor (beta chain) was found in a study of blood T cell repertoires in COVID-19 (dated by TCRdb to 2018 to 2020). Regarding the complete study: The collaborator samples originated in the United States, Italy and Spain and spanned the acute and convalescent phases of COVID-19. Subjects who had been exposed to COVID-19, were actively infected with it, or had recovered from it provided the deeply sampled blood TCRbeta repertoires that made up the dataset. The repertoires were released in a freely available public database meant as a resource for research on the immune response to SARS-CoV-2. The sample metadata nearly always contained a de-identified subject ID, COVID-19 status, age in years and sex. Samples came from the ongoing ImmuneRACE study (first 160 participants) plus 1,254 subjects from 6 global collaborators. The material from the prospective study consisted of cDNA or gDNA derived from T cells, B-cell-depleted T cells, or PBMCs. HLA class I and class II types, where available, came from metadata supplied by the sample provider rather than from assay-based typing. Overall results and qualifications from the work: How much clinical and demographic metadata was included differed by source and by participant, and the metadata was provided uncurated.

One collaborating source in Seattle enrolled patients while the patients were actively infected and followed the patients over time throughout the course of disease. Whole blood was collected in K2EDTA tubes by collaborating institutions according to the institutions' own protocols. For TCRbeta analysis, collaborators shipped samples as frozen whole blood, isolated PBMCs, or DNA extracted from either of those sample types. CDR1 and CDR2, looked up from the germline V gene (reference sequence), are LNHNV and YYDKDF. The CDR3 starts with the cysteine, ends with the phenylalanine, and has 17 residues. The only DNA kept is the CDR3, 51 bases in frame from the first base. Clipping removes 2 bases from V and 1 base from J, with 6 as the unmatched junction base count. This clone was detected once. Its cognate antigen has yet to be identified. No qualities accompany the bases; no much larger clone lies one base away.

TCRbeta CDR3 regions were amplified from genomic DNA by means of the immunoSEQ Assay, a bias-controlled multiplex PCR. The study's own analysis went as follows. Within the assay, amplification of reference gene primers was used to estimate how many nucleated cells each sample contained. To quantify the absolute abundance of each unique TCRbeta CDR3 rearrangement, sequence reads were collapsed and filtered. Productive Simpson clonality was computed per sample as the square root of Simpson's diversity index over productive rearrangements. The table comes from immuneACCESS by way of TCRdb, which keeps in-frame sequences with V and J called. Part of the clones is missing from these tables; in studies checked, under half for an unresolved V gene and the rest for unknown reasons. The D gene and trimming were derived from the DNA, and the V and J assignments and clone size from that table. The sample includes about 170,000 clones, with 92% observed a single time. The ten largest clones take up about 4.6% of the sample.

The chain couples TRBV15 to TRBJ1-3; 9 central nucleotides agree with TRBD1. Sequenced input: peripheral blood. This receptor was taken from a man aged 30-40 years with COVID-19, enrolled during active disease. The CDR3 region has the sequence CATSRSGQGISGNTIYF. The sequenced DNA is TGTGCCACCAGCAGAAGTGGACAGGGGATATCTGGAAACACCATATATTTT.